The 18 T cell receptor beta chains presented below share a single source sample, sequenced in a study of blood T cell repertoires in COVID-19. Method: immunoSEQ multiplex PCR; TCRdb's copy keeps in-frame clones and lacks some. Of fewer than 250,000 clones listed, around 82% are singletons. Material for sequencing was peripheral blood. These receptors were collected from a woman in her fifties or sixties with acute or convalescent COVID-19.

The V gene is TRBV5-5, the J gene TRBJ2-3; the match to TRBD1 covers 8 bases. This CDR3 region has 14 residues. After removal of 4 bases from V and 2 bases from J, the junction contained 3 bases not matched to a gene. CDR1 SGHKS and CDR2 YYEKEE come from the germline V gene (reference sequence). This chain's CDR3 is CASSRDRSTDTQYF. Written as DNA, the CDR3 is TGTGCCAGCAGCCGGGACAGGTCCACAGATACGCAGTATTTT.

The chain links TRBV28 to TRBJ1-6; D gene uncertain. V was cut by 5 bases and J by 10 bases, with 6 bases left in between. This CDR3 is 11 amino acids long. CDR1 is MDHEN, CDR2 SYDVKM, per germline. The CDR3 region has the DNA TGTGCCAGCAGTCTAAACTCACCCCTCCACTTT. Its translation: CASSLNSPLHF.

As to this clone: Distinct nucleotide sequences in the sample also encode this CDR3. The rearrangement uses TRBV28 and TRBJ1-4; the D is unclear. V gave up 1 base and J gave up 0 bases, with 6 bases separating them. Per germline, CDR1 MDHEN and CDR2 SYDVKM. This CDR3 is 15 amino acids long. CDR3 in DNA: TGTGCCAGCAGTTTATCGGGTGCAACTAATGAAAAACTGTTTTTT. As protein: CASSLSGATNEKLFF.

On this clone: This CDR3 is also generated by other DNA sequences in the sample. The chain is built from TRBV28 and TRBJ2-7, with TRBD1 identical over 9 bases. With 4 bases clipped from V and 1 base from J, the junction kept 2 bases outside the gene matches. The CDR3 has 14 amino acids. Germline values: CDR1 MDHEN, CDR2 SYDVKM. The CDR3 DNA reads as TGTGCCAGCAGTTGGGACAGGGAGTCCTACGAGCAGTACTTC. Translated, it gives CASSWDRESYEQYF.

The chain is built from TRBV19 and TRBJ1-2; D remains unclear. From germline, CDR1 is LNHDA and CDR2 SQIVND (reference sequence). The CDR3 consists of 12 residues. Trimming pared 5 bases from V and 8 bases from J, leaving 12 bases between. The CDR3 is CASSSTGGGYTF. CDR3 nucleotide sequence: TGTGCCAGTAGTTCGACCGGCGGCGGCTACACCTTC.

The V call is TRBV6-1, the J call TRBJ1-5; 8 bases align to TRBD1. Germline V lookup: CDR1 MNHNS, CDR2 SASEGT. The CDR3 has 14 residues. The junction had 4 bases not matched to a gene; V was cut back by 2 bases and J by 7 bases. CDR3 amino acids: CASSEQGAYQPQHF. The CDR3 nucleotides are TGTGCCAGCAGTGAACAGGGGGCGTACCAGCCCCAGCATTTT.

This clone was observed a few times. The V and J genes are TRBV28 and TRBJ1-2, with 7 bases fitting TRBD1. The V gene end was trimmed by 7 bases and the J gene end by 7 bases; junction bases not matched to a gene: 12. This CDR3 has 14 amino acids. CDR1 and CDR2 (germline): MDHEN, SYDVKM. The CDR3 DNA is TGTGCCAGCAAGGAGGGGGCGCTTCGAGGTGGCTACACCTTC. Translating gives CASKEGALRGGYTF.

V and J are TRBV4-2 and TRBJ2-3; 12 nucleotides line up with TRBD2. The CDR3 consists of 19 residues. CDR1 is LGHNA and CDR2 is YNFKEQ in the germline V gene. V lost 1 base and J lost 1; bases outside the gene matches: 9. The CDR3, as DNA: TGTGCCAGCAGCCAAGTCCCATGGACTAGCGGGGATCGCACAGATACGCAGTATTTT. It encodes CASSQVPWTSGDRTDTQYF.

The chain recombines TRBV5-1 with TRBJ1-2, with TRBD1 matching over 11 bases. The CDR3 totals 15 residues. Per the germline V gene, CDR1 is SGHRS and CDR2 is YFSETQ. Germline trimming cut 0 bases from V and 7 bases from J; bases unmatched to any gene: 5. The CDR3 DNA is TGCGCCAGCAGCTTGGGGACAGGGGGCGCCGGTGGCTACACCTTC. This translates into CASSLGTGGAGGYTF.

The chain carries TRBV14 and TRBJ2-7; D might be TRBD2 (5 bases). The CDR3 consists of 13 residues. Germline V CDR1 and CDR2: SGHDN, FVKESK. Between the trimmed V and J ends, which lost 1 base and 1 base, there was a span of 5 bases. CDR3 in amino acids: CASSQGGSYEQYF. As DNA, the CDR3 is TGTGCCAGCAGCCAAGGAGGGTCCTACGAGCAGTACTTC.

The V gene is TRBV11-2, the J gene TRBJ2-7; the D gene is possibly TRBD2 (5 bases). CDR1 and CDR2 from the germline V gene are SGHAT and FQNNGV. V lost 5 bases and J lost 0, with 23 bases in between. This CDR3 is 18 amino acids long. The CDR3 DNA reads TGTGCCAGCAGCCATTATAGATTTGGAAGGGAGTCCTCCTACGAGCAGTACTTC. As protein: CASSHYRFGRESSYEQYF.

The chain links TRBV28 to TRBJ1-2; TRBD1 matches 11 bases. V gave up 3 bases and J gave up 2 bases; unmatched junction bases: 5. This CDR3 is built from 16 residues. Germline V CDR1 and CDR2: MDHEN, SYDVKM. The CDR3 reads CASSFRTGGVNYGYTF. CDR3 DNA sequence: TGTGCCAGCAGTTTTCGGACAGGGGGCGTAAACTATGGCTACACCTTC.

This clone is a singleton in its sample. The chain is built from TRBV4-1 and TRBJ2-1; maybe TRBD2 (5 bases). Trimming took off 0 bases at V and 7 bases at J, with 7 bases between the two ends. This CDR3 spans 13 amino acids. The germline V gene encodes CDR1 MGHRA and CDR2 YSYEKL. CDR3 sequence reads: CASSQERENEQFF. The CDR3 DNA reads TGCGCCAGCAGCCAAGAGAGGGAGAATGAGCAGTTCTTC.

The genes are TRBV25-1 and TRBJ2-2; unclear D gene. CDR1 and CDR2 (germline): MGHDK, SYGVNS. Trimming took off 6 bases at V and 6 bases at J, with 14 bases between the two ends. CDR3 length equals 14 residues. CDR3 nucleotides: TGTGCCAGCAGCGATGGGCCTTCGTCCGGGGAGCTGTTTTTT. Protein sequence: CASSDGPSSGELFF.

The CDR3 nucleotides are TGTGCCAGTAGTCCTCTCGGTTATGGCTACACCTTC. Its translation is CASSPLGYGYTF. This sequence joins TRBV19 and TRBJ1-2; no firm D call. Germline V gene lookup returns CDR1 LNHDA and CDR2 SQIVND (reference sequence). The V and J ends lost 5 bases and 5 bases respectively, with 9 bases between them. The CDR3 consists of 12 residues.

This sequence joins TRBV5-4 and TRBJ1-2, with TRBD1 identical over 7 bases. Germline CDR1 is SGHNT and CDR2 is YYREEE (reference sequence). The CDR3 is 15 residues long. The J segment lost 7 bases and the V segment lost 2 bases, leaving 11 bases of the junction unmatched. Here the CDR3 DNA reads TGTGCCAGCAGCTTTCCGGTCCCAGGGGGGCCTGGCTACACCTTC. It encodes CASSFPVPGGPGYTF.

The chain links TRBV27 to TRBJ2-7; TRBD1 agrees at 7 bases. In germline, CDR1 is MNHEY, CDR2 SMNVEV (reference sequence). The CDR3 runs to 14 residues. The trim removed 4 bases at V and 2 bases at J, leaving 5 bases unmatched. CDR3: CASSSPGQTYEQYF. The CDR3 nucleotides are TGTGCCAGCAGTTCCCCGGGACAGACCTACGAGCAGTACTTC.

This clone has just one count. The CDR3 DNA reads as TGTGCCAGCAGCGGGGACAGATTCTCTGGAAACACCATATATTTT. The encoded protein is CASSGDRFSGNTIYF. This chain uses TRBV2 with TRBJ1-3; 7 bases match TRBD1. Germline CDR1 reads SNHLY; CDR2 reads FYNNEI. The length of the CDR3 is 15 residues. Trimming at V came to 6 bases and at J to 0 bases, leaving 5 bases not matched to a gene.